This TCR beta chain was obtained from a study of vaccination and CD4 T cells after COVID-19 (dated by TCRdb to the early 2020s). General notes on the study: The convalescent cohort included six males and four females, with two Hispanic individuals, seven Caucasians, two Asians and one multiracial person. Post-COVID blood samples from convalescent patients were collected a median of around 100 days after diagnosis, with a range of about 35 to 161 days. Culture stimuli were overlapping spike peptide pools from SARS-CoV-2 and from the common cold coronaviruses HCoV-NL63, HCoV-OC43 and HCoV-229E. Participants got two doses of the Pfizer-BioNTech BNT162b2 vaccine (n=8) or two doses of the Moderna mRNA-1273 vaccine (n=2). Post-vaccine blood samples were taken a median of about 72 days after the second vaccine dose, with a range of 14 to 241 days. In 10 COVID-19 convalescent patients and a few infection-naive healthy vaccine recipients, researchers compared the spike-specific CD4+ TCR repertoire from before mRNA vaccination with the repertoire from after. In control cultures, a CEFX viral epitope pool was used as positive control, an HIV-1 Nef peptide pool was used as negative control, or no peptide was added.

Broader findings and caveats from the paper: Although the median number of SARS-CoV-2-reactive clonotypes went up from 20 to 25 after infection to more than 30 after vaccination, the increase was not significant. Of the vaccine-specific clones in convalescent patients, 304 of 307, or nearly all, reacted only to SARS-CoV-2 spike and did not cross-react with common cold coronaviruses. Only a relatively small number of convalescent patients were included in the study, and early timepoints following natural infection were not analyzed. Among the post-vaccine SARS-CoV-2-reactive clones in convalescent patients, a median approximately 90% showed up only after vaccination, which suggests vaccine-specific priming.

CDR1 and CDR2, per the germline V gene, are MNHNS and SASEGT. Including the terminal cysteine and phenylalanine, the CDR3 comprises 15 residues. Just the 45-base CDR3 DNA is kept, in frame starting at base 1. V is pruned by 6 bases and J by 0 bases, leaving 7 bases of the junction without a gene match. Library method: PCR. At the Johns Hopkins FTIC core, DNA from the cultured CD4+ T cells underwent TCR sequencing with the Oncomine TCR Beta short-read assay. The QIAamp micro DNA kit was used to extract genomic DNA from the cultured CD4+ T cells. Oncomine TCR Beta libraries made from cultured CD4+ T cells were pooled using unique dual indexes and sequenced on an Illumina iSeq 100. Processing in the source paper ran as follows. Non-productive sequences were removed, and CDR3s that did not start with C, did not end with F or W, or were shorter than 7 amino acids were discarded. The MANAFEST web application was used to identify antigen-specific clonotypes by comparing peptide-stimulated wells against reference wells and other culture wells. For a clone to be called positive, the clone needed an FDR below 0.05, an odds ratio above 5, and a productive frequency above 0.1% in at least two of three replicate wells. Cross-reactive clonotypes were defined as significantly expanded in both SARS-CoV-2 spike wells and at least one common cold coronavirus spike condition. Using R version 3.6.1, CDR3 homology was evaluated through Levenshtein distances (stringdist) along with unrooted phylogenetic trees (ape). The public reads were run again by TCRdb, first through fastp at Q25 and then through MiXCR, and only productive beta chains were kept. Entries that share a CDR3 protein sequence are merged under the most common genes and DNA. TCRdb's processing, not the study's, gives the V and J calls here. The sample table records fewer than 25,000 distinct CDR3 sequences; 38% of these occur just once. Approximately 17% of the sample rests with the top ten.

For this clonotype: Its antigen is still unknown. Base qualities were left out, and no much larger clone turns up one base away.

The treatment or condition label, read with the paper, signifies: approximately nine-day PBMC culture with coronavirus spike peptide pools or control peptides (ViraFEST assay). The ViraFEST assay was used in the study, in which antigen-specific T cells were expanded with peptide pools and expanded clonotypes were subsequently identified by TCR sequencing. Negative nucleocapsid antibody tests taken both before and after vaccination confirmed that the healthy vaccine recipients had no prior SARS-CoV-2 infection. PBMCs were cultured at about 2 million per well in IMDM supplemented with 5% human AB serum and about 9.5 IU/ml IL-2, with roughly 9.5 ug/ml peptide pools added. On days 3 and 7, half of the culture medium was replaced with fresh IL-2-containing medium. CD4+ T cells were isolated after roughly 10 days of culture through negative selection using the EasySep CD4+ T cell isolation kit. PBMCs were separated from whole blood using Ficoll-Paque Plus gradient centrifugation and then either used fresh or cryopreserved at -140C. Each culture condition was generally run in triplicate wells.

The source of this sequence is a human donor who received a COVID-19 vaccine. The chain is assembled from TRBV6-1 and TRBJ1-1, with 7 junctional bases fitting TRBD1. Sample: CD4+ T cells from blood, cultured in vitro, taken before SARS-CoV-2 vaccination. CDR3 sequence: CASRTGQAVNTEAFF. The DNA reads as follows: TGTGCCAGCAGGACCGGACAGGCCGTGAACACTGAAGCTTTCTTT.